The 12 T cell receptor beta chains below all came from one sample that was sequenced in a study of graft-versus-host responses after intestinal transplantation. Their recognized antigens are unknown. The table came from immunoSEQ multiplex PCR; TCRdb's copy has only in-frame clones and leaves some out. The table has roughly 97,000 clones, about 90% seen once. The source material was unstimulated CD4+ T cells sorted from spleen or lymph node cells, sampled before intestinal transplant. The origin of the receptors is a human donor who received an intestinal transplant.

This chain joins TRBV5-6 and TRBJ1-2; D gene ambiguous. There are 14 residues in the CDR3. Per the germline V gene, CDR1 is SGHDT and CDR2 is YYEEEE. V was clipped by 2 bases and J by 8 bases, with 16 bases between them. DNA of the CDR3: TGTGCCAGCAGCTTAGTCTCCGGAAGTATCGGCTACACCTTC. Its translation: CASSLVSGSIGYTF.

V gene TRBV7-3 combines with J gene TRBJ2-1; D may be TRBD1 or TRBD2 (5 bases each). CDR1 is SGHTA and CDR2 is FQGTGA in the germline V gene. There are 17 residues in the CDR3. Trimming removed 1 base at V and 4 bases at J, with 17 bases between. CDR3 amino acids: CASSLMGPPQPYNEQFF. DNA of the CDR3: TGTGCCAGCAGCTTAATGGGACCCCCCCAACCTTACAATGAGCAGTTCTTC.

This clone was found once. The chain couples TRBV9 to TRBJ1-1; D is undetermined. V gave up 3 bases and J gave up 0 bases, with 6 bases separating them. Germline CDR1 is SGDLS and CDR2 is YYNGEE. The CDR3 has 13 amino acids. For the CDR3, the DNA is TGTGCCAGCAGCGGCGACTTGAACACTGAAGCTTTCTTT. This gives the protein CASSGDLNTEAFF.

This chain joins TRBV11-2 and TRBJ2-3; 7 bases agree with TRBD2. Germline V lookup: CDR1 SGHAT, CDR2 FQNNGV. With V trimmed by 7 bases and J by 4 bases, 20 bases remained unmatched. This CDR3 has 18 residues. The CDR3 DNA is TGTGCCAGCAACAACGGCCGGATTCGGACTAGTCGGGCAGATACGCAGTATTTT. The encoded protein is CASNNGRIRTSRADTQYF.

V usage is TRBV5-1 and J usage is TRBJ1-1; D ambiguous. The germline V and J ends were trimmed by 1 base and 0 bases, with 10 bases remaining between them. CDR1 is SGHRS and CDR2 is YFSETQ in the germline V gene. CDR3 size: 15 residues. The CDR3 bases are TGCGCCAGCAGCTTGATGACACCCGTGAACACTGAAGCTTTCTTT. It yields the protein CASSLMTPVNTEAFF.

This chain joins TRBV7-9 and TRBJ1-3, with D hard to call. The CDR3 extends over 15 amino acids. Deletions cut 1 base from V and 0 bases from J, with 7 bases between. Germline lookup yields CDR1 SEHNR and CDR2 FQNEAQ (reference sequence). The CDR3 DNA is TGTGCCAGCAGCTTAGGTGGCCGCTCTGGAAACACCATATATTTT. It encodes CASSLGGRSGNTIYF.

This chain links TRBV4-1 with TRBJ1-5; no definite D call. V dropped 1 base and J dropped 0 bases, with 7 bases sitting between them. The germline V gene has CDR1 MGHRA and CDR2 YSYEKL. This CDR3 contains 15 residues. CDR3 sequence: CASSQADYSNQPQHF. DNA for the CDR3: TGCGCCAGCAGCCAAGCCGATTATAGCAATCAGCCCCAGCATTTT.

This chain uses TRBV7-2 with TRBJ1-2; 10 nucleotides align to TRBD1. The length of the CDR3 is 15 residues. V lost 1 base and J lost 3; bases outside the gene matches: 2. Germline V gene sequence: CDR1 SGHTA, CDR2 FQGNSA. The CDR3 nucleotides read TGTGCCAGCAGCTTAGGCGGGACAGGGGACTATGGCTACACCTTC. The encoded protein is CASSLGGTGDYGYTF. The full variable domain, completed using reference TRBV7-2 and TRBJ1-2, is GAGVSQSPSNKVTEKGKDVELRCDPISGHTALYWYRQSLGQGLEFLIYFQGNSAPDKSGLPSDRFSAERTGGSVSTLTIQRTQQEDSAVYLCASSLGGTGDYGYTFGSGTRLTVV.

The J gene is TRBJ2-3, the V gene TRBV7-3; D remains unclear. V was shortened by 6 bases and J by 3 bases, with 10 bases between the two germline ends. CDR1 is SGHTA and CDR2 is FQGTGA in the germline V gene. The CDR3 loop spans 13 amino acids. CDR3 coding DNA: TGTGCCAGCAGTTCCCAGTTGACAGATACGCAGTATTTT. This translates into CASSSQLTDTQYF.

The chain employs TRBV9 and TRBJ1-6; D call uncertain. V lost 0 bases and J 8 bases, leaving 15 bases between the germline ends. CDR3 length equals 16 residues. Germline lookup yields CDR1 SGDLS and CDR2 YYNGEE. The CDR3 reads CASSVGRTPGDSPLHF. In nucleotides, the CDR3 is TGTGCCAGCAGCGTAGGACGGACGCCTGGGGATTCACCCCTCCACTTT.

This sequence joins TRBV5-5 and TRBJ2-6; D call uncertain. From germline, CDR1 is SGHKS and CDR2 YYEKEE (reference sequence). The length of the CDR3 is 15 residues. The V end lost 0 bases, the J end lost 0 bases, and 4 bases lay between the germline ends. CDR3 bases: TGTGCCAGCAGCTTGGGGTCCTCTGGGGCCAACGTCCTGACTTTC. Translating it yields CASSLGSSGANVLTF.

The V call is TRBV6-5, the J call TRBJ1-6; no clear D gene. Deletions cut 6 bases from V and 6 bases from J, with 12 bases between. CDR3 length equals 14 residues. Per the germline V gene, CDR1 is MNHEY and CDR2 is SVGAGI. The CDR3, as DNA: TGTGCCAGCAGGGACCGTTCTGCTAATTCACCCCTCCACTTT. It yields the protein CASRDRSANSPLHF.